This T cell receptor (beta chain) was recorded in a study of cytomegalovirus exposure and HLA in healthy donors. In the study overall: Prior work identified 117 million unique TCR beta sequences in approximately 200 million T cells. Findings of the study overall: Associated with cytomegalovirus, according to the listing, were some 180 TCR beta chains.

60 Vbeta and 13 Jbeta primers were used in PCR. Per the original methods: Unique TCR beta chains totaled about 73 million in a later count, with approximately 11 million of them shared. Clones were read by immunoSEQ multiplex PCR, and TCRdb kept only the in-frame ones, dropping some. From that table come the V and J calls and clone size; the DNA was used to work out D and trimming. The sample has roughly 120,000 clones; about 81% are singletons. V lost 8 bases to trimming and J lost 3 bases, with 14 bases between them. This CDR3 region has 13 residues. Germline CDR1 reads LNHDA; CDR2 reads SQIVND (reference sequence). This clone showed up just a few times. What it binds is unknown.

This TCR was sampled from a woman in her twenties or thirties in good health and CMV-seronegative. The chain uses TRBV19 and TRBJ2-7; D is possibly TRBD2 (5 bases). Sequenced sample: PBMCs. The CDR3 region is CASLSPTSYEQYF. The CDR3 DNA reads TGTGCCAGTTTATCTCCTACTAGCTACGAGCAGTACTTC.